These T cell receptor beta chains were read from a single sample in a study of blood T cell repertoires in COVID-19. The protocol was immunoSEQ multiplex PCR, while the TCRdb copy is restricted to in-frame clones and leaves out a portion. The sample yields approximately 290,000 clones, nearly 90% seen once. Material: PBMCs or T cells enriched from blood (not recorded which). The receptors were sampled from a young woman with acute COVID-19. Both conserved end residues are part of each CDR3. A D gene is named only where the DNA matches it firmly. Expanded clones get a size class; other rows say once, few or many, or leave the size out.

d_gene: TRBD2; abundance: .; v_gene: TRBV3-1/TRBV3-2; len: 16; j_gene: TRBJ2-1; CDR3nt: TGTGCCAGCAGCCTGACTAGCGGGAGGGCCTACAATGAGCAGTTCTTC; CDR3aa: CASSLTSGRAYNEQFF
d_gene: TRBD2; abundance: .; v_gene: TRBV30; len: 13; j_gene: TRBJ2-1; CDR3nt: TGTGCCTGGACAGCGGGAGTAGTAAATGAGCAGTTCTTC; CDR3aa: CAWTAGVVNEQFF
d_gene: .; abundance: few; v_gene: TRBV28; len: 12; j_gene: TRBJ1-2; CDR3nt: TGTGCCAGCAGTTTAGGGCAGTACGGCTACACCTTC; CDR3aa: CASSLGQYGYTF
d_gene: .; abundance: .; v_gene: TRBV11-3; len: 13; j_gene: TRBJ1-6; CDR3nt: TGTGCCAGCAGCTCCACAGTGAATTCACCCCTCCACTTT; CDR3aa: CASSSTVNSPLHF
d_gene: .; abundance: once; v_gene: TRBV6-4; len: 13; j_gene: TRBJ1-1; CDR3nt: TGTGCCAGCAGTGCGCGGCTGAACACTGAAGCTTTCTTT; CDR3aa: CASSARLNTEAFF
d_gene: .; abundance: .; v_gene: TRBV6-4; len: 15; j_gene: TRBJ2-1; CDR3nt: TGTGCCAGCAGTTTAGACTCGAGCTCCTACAATGAGCAGTTCTTC; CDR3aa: CASSLDSSSYNEQFF
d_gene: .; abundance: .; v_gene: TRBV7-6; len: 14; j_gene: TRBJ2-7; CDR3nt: TGTGCCAGCAGCTTAGAGATACAGGGCTACGAGCAGTACTTC; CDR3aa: CASSLEIQGYEQYF
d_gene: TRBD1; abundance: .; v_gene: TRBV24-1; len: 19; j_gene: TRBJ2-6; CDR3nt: TGTGCCACCAGTGAAGATGGGACAGGGGGAAGGTTTGGGGCCAACGTCCTGACTTTC; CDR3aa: CATSEDGTGGRFGANVLTF
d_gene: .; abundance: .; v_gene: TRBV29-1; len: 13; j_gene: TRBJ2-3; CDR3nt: TGCAGCGTTGAGGTCGGGTCGACGGATACGCAGTATTTT; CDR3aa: CSVEVGSTDTQYF
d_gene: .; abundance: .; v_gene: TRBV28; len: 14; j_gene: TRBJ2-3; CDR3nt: TGTGCCAGCAGTTTATACTCCAGCACAGATACGCAGTATTTT; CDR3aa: CASSLYSSTDTQYF
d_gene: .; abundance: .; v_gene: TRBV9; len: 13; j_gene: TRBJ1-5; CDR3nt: TGTGCCAGCAGCCCTGGACACCGACAGCCCCAGCATTTT; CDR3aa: CASSPGHRQPQHF
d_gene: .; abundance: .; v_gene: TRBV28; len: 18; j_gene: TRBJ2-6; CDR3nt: TGTGCCAGCAGTTTCGACAGGCCGCTCAACTCTGGGGCCAACGTCCTGACTTTC; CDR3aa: CASSFDRPLNSGANVLTF
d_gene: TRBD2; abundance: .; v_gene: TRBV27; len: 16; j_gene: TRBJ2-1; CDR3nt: TGTGCCAGCACCCGGACTAGCGGGAGTCGGGGCAATGAGCAGTTCTTC; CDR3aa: CASTRTSGSRGNEQFF
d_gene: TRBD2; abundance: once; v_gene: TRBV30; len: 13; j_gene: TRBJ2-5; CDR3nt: TGTGCCTGGAGTGTTAGCGGGCCAGAGACCCAGTACTTC; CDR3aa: CAWSVSGPETQYF
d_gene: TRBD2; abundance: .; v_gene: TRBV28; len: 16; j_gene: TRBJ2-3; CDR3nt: TGTGCCAGCAGTTTATCGGCTAGCGGGGGCACAGATACGCAGTATTTT; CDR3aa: CASSLSASGGTDTQYF
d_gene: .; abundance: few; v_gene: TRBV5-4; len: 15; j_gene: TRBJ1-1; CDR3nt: TGTGCCAGCAGCCCGGAAAGGCCGCGGGGCACTGAAGCTTTCTTT; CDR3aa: CASSPERPRGTEAFF
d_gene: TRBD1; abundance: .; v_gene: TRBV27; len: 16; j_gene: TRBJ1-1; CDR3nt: TGTGCCAGCAGTTCCGGACGGACAGGGGAGGGCACTGAAGCTTTCTTT; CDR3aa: CASSSGRTGEGTEAFF
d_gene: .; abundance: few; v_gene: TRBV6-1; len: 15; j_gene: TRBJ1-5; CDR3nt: TGTGCCAGCAGTGAAGGGGGGACTCCAACCCCGCCCCAGCATTTT; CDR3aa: CASSEGGTPTPPQHF
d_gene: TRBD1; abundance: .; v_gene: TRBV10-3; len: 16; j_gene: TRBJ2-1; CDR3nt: TGTGCCATCAGTGAGTCCCACGGACAGGGCTACAATGAGCAGTTCTTC; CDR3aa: CAISESHGQGYNEQFF
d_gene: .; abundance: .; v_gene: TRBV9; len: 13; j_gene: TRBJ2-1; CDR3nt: TGTGCCAGCAGCGTAGTAGAAGGGACTCGGCAGTTCTTC; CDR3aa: CASSVVEGTRQFF
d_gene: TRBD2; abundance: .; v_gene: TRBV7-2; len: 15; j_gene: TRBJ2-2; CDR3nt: TGTGCCAGCAGCTTAAATAGCGGGATAACCGGGGAGCTGTTTTTT; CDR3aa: CASSLNSGITGELFF
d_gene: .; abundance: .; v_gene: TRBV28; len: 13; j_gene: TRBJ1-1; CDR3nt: TGTGCCAGCAGTTTCGCCGGGTCCACTGAAGCTTTCTTT; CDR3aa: CASSFAGSTEAFF
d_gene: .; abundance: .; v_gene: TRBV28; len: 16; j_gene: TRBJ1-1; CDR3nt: TGTGCCAGCAGTTTAGATGTCGGGGGGCCGAGCACTGAAGCTTTCTTT; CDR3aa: CASSLDVGGPSTEAFF
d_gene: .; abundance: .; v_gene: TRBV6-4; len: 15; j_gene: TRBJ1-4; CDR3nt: TGTGCCAGCAGTGCTCCTTCATGGTTCGGGGAAAAACTGTTTTTT; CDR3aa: CASSAPSWFGEKLFF
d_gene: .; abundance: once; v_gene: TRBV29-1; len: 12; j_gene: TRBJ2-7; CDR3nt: TGCAGCGTTGAAGTGACAGACTACGAGCAGTACTTC; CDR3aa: CSVEVTDYEQYF
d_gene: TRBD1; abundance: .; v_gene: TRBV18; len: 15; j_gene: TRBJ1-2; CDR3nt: TGTGCCAGCTCCCAGGGGACAGGAACTAACTATGGCTACACCTTC; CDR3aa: CASSQGTGTNYGYTF
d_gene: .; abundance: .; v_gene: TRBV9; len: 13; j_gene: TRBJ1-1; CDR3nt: TGTGCCAGCAGCGTACAGGTCGGAACTGAAGCTTTCTTT; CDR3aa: CASSVQVGTEAFF
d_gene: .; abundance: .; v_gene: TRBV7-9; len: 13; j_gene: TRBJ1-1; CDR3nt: TGTGCCAGCAGCTTAACAGAGAACACTGAAGCTTTCTTT; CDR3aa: CASSLTENTEAFF
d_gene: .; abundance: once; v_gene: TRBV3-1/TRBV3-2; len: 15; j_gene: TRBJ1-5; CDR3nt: TGTGCCAGCAGCCAAGCGAGCAGGGATCGGCAGCCCCAGCATTTT; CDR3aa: CASSQASRDRQPQHF
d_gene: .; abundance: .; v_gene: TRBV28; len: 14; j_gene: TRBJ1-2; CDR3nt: TGTGCCAGCAGCTCTAATACAGGGTATTATGGCTACACCTTC; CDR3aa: CASSSNTGYYGYTF
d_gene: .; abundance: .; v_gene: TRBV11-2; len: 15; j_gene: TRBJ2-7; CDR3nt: TGTGCCAGCAGCAGAACCCGACAGGCCAACTACGAGCAGTACTTC; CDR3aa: CASSRTRQANYEQYF
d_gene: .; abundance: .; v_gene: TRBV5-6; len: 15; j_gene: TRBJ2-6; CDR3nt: TGTGCCAGCAGCTTGCCCGGGACTGGGGCCAACGTCCTGACTTTC; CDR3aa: CASSLPGTGANVLTF
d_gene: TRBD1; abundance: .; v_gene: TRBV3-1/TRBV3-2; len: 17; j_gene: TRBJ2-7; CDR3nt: TGTGCCAGCAGCCAAGACGGACAGGCCCCCCTCTCCTACGAGCAGTACTTC; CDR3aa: CASSQDGQAPLSYEQYF
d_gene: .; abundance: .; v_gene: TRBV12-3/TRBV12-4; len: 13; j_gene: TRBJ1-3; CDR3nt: TGTGCCAGCCTACAGGGTTCCGGAAACACCATATATTTT; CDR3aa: CASLQGSGNTIYF
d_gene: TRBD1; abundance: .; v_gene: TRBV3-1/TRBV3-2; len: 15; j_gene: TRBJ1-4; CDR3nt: TGTGCCAGCAGCCAAGCGGGACAGGAGAATGAAAAACTGTTTTTT; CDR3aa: CASSQAGQENEKLFF
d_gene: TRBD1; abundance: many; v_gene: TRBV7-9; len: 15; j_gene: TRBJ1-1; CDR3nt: TGTGCCAGCAGCCTAACTCCGGGACAGGGGGCGAAAGCTTTCTTT; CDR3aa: CASSLTPGQGAKAFF
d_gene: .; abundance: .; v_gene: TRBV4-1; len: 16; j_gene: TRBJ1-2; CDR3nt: TGCGCCAGCAGCCAAGACAGAAACCGCGCAGGCTATGGCTACACCTTC; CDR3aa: CASSQDRNRAGYGYTF
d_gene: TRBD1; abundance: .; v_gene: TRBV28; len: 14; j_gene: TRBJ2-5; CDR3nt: TGTGCCACCGACGGACAGGGGGACCAAGAGACCCAGTACTTC; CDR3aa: CATDGQGDQETQYF
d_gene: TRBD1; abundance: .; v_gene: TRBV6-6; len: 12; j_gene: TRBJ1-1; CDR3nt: TGTGCCAGCAGTTACTCTCAGGGGGGAGCTTTCTTT; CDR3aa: CASSYSQGGAFF
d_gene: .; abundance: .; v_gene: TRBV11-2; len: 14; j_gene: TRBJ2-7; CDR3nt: TGTGCCAGCAGCTTAGAACAGGGTGTCCACGAGCAGTACTTC; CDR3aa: CASSLEQGVHEQYF
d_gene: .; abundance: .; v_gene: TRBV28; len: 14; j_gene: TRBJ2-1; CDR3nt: TGTGCCAGCAGACTCGGGACTTCCTACAATGAGCAGTTCTTC; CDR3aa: CASRLGTSYNEQFF
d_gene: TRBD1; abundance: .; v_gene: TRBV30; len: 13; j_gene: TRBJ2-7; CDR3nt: TGTGCCTGGAGTAAGGGGGCGATGGACGAGCAGTACTTC; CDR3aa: CAWSKGAMDEQYF
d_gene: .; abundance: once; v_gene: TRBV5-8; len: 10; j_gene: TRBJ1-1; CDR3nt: TGTGCCAGCAGCGCGGGGATGGCTTTCTTT; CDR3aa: CASSAGMAFF
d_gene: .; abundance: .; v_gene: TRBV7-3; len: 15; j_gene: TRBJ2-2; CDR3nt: TGTGCCAGCAGCCCACGCGGCTTGAACACCGGGGAGCTGTTTTTT; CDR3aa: CASSPRGLNTGELFF
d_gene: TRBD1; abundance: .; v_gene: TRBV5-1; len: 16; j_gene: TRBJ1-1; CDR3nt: TGCGCCAGCAGCTTGGGCCGGGACAGAATGAACACTGAAGCTTTCTTT; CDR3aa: CASSLGRDRMNTEAFF
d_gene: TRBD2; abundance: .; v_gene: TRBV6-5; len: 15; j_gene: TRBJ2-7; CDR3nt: TGTGCCAGCAGCTCTGGACTAGCGGGAGAATACGAGCAGTACTTC; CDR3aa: CASSSGLAGEYEQYF
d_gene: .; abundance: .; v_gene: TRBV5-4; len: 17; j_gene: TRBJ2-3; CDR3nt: TGTGCCAGCAGCTTGGACTTGGCTAGATGGTTCACAGATACGCAGTATTTT; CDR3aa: CASSLDLARWFTDTQYF
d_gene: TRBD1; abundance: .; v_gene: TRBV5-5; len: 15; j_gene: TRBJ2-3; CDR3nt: TGTGCCAGCAGCTTCCGGGACAGGGGGTATAATACGCAGTATTTT; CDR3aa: CASSFRDRGYNTQYF
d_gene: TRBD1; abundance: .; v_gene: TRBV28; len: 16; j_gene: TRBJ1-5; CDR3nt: TGTGCCACTCTAATTGGGACAGCGATTGCCAATCAGCCCCAGCATTTT; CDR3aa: CATLIGTAIANQPQHF
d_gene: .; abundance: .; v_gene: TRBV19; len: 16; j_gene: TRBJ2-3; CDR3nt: TGTGCCAGTAGTACAGAAGGGAGGCGGATCACAGATACGCAGTATTTT; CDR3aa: CASSTEGRRITDTQYF
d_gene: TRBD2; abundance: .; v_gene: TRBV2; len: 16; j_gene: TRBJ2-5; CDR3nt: TGTGCCAGCACTGGTACTAGCGGGGTACCCCAAGAGACCCAGTACTTC; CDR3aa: CASTGTSGVPQETQYF
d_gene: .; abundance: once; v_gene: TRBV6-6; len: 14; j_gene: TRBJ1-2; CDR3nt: TGTGCCACCAGCCGGACAGCCAGCTCTTATGGCTACACCTTC; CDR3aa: CATSRTASSYGYTF
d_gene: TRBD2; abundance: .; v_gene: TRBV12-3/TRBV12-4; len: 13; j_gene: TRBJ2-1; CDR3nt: TGTGCCAGCAGTTTGCTAGCGGGAGGAGAGCAGTTCTTC; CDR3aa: CASSLLAGGEQFF
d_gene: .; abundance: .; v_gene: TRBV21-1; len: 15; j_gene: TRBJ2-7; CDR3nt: TGTGCCAGCAGCAAATCCGGACAGGGGATCCACGAGCAGTACTTC; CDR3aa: CASSKSGQGIHEQYF